The entry below describes one T cell receptor (beta chain). This PCR relied on a set of 60 Vbeta primers and 13 Jbeta primers. The table came from immunoSEQ multiplex PCR; TCRdb's copy has only in-frame clones and leaves some out. Its table lists approximately 200,000 clones. The source of the sample is a study of cytomegalovirus exposure and HLA in healthy donors. Germline CDR1 SGHRS, CDR2 YFSETQ. The CDR3 length is 16 residues. The V end lost 3 bases, the J end lost 2 bases, and 16 bases lay between the germline ends. This clonotype was sampled from a boy under 18 in good health and CMV-seronegative. Sequencing was carried out using PBMCs. The chain couples TRBV5-1 to TRBJ2-3, with D maybe TRBD1 (6 bases). The CDR3 protein is CASSSGRDTTTDTQYF. In DNA form, the CDR3 reads TGCGCCAGCAGCTCGGGCCGGGACACAACCACAGATACGCAGTATTTT.